The entry below gives a single TCR beta chain sequence along with its context. The table came from immunoSEQ multiplex PCR; TCRdb's copy has only in-frame clones and leaves some out. Of about 330,000 clones detected, 86% appear once; the ten largest clones hold under 2%. V shed 3 bases and J shed 1 base, with 16 bases lying between them. The CDR3 totals 17 residues. The V gene's germline CDR1 is LNHDA and CDR2 SQIVND (reference sequence). The data were taken from a study of blood T cell repertoires in COVID-19. The receptor comes from a woman in her forties or fifties with acute or convalescent COVID-19. The chain uses TRBV19 and TRBJ1-3; maybe TRBD1 (6 bases). What was sequenced was peripheral blood. CDR3 amino acids: CASSIGAGASSGNTIYF. In nucleotides, the CDR3 is TGTGCCAGTAGTATCGGTGCAGGGGCCTCGTCTGGAAACACCATATATTTT.